Shown below are 15 T cell receptor beta chains from a single sample sequenced in a study of shared clonotypes between healthy human individuals. Naive CD8 cells lacked CD45RO, underwent positive selection for CCR7 and left out terminally differentiated effector memory CD45RA+ cells. Data came from immunoSEQ multiplex PCR; TCRdb stores just in-frame clones and leaves some out. The sample shows some 2.1 million clones, 90% to 95% of them seen only once. Sequencing was carried out using naive CD8+ T cells from PBMCs. The receptors come from a man younger than 35 in good health. Some clones in this sample may be carry-over from other donors' samples.

This rearrangement joins TRBV6-1 to TRBJ2-1, with a possible D match to TRBD2 (5 bases). Germline CDR1 reads MNHNS; CDR2 reads SASEGT. Trimming pared 8 bases from V and 5 bases from J, leaving 10 bases between. The CDR3 sequence is 12 residues long. CDR3 region: CASRQTNNEQFF. CDR3 bases: TGTGCCAGCCGCCAGACTAACAATGAGCAGTTCTTC.

The J gene is TRBJ2-3, the V gene TRBV6-1; D is ambiguous. Germline-derived CDR1 and CDR2 are MNHNS and SASEGT. V gave up 7 bases and J gave up 4 bases, with 18 bases separating them. This CDR3 contains 15 residues. The CDR3 loop is CASTPDTAVADTQYF. The CDR3 DNA is TGTGCCAGCACTCCCGATACTGCCGTGGCAGATACGCAGTATTTT.

This rearrangement joins TRBV4-3 to TRBJ2-7, with D maybe TRBD2 (7 bases). Germline assignment: CDR1 LGHNA and CDR2 YSLEER. The CDR3 runs to 15 residues. V lost 0 bases and J 7 bases, leaving 16 bases between the germline ends. As DNA, the CDR3 is TGCGCCAGCAGCCAAGATTGGGGGGGCAGGGAAGAGCAGTACTTC. Its protein product is CASSQDWGGREEQYF.

DNA of the CDR3: TGTGCCAGCAGTGAAGATTCTTGGGCTCCCTCCCCCCGGGGATTTGGCTACACCTTC. This encodes CASSEDSWAPSPRGFGYTF. The genes are TRBV6-1 and TRBJ1-2; D is uncertain. Looked up from germline, CDR1 is MNHNS and CDR2 is SASEGT. Deletions cut 1 base from V and 7 bases from J, with 28 bases between. The CDR3 totals 19 residues.

The chain couples TRBV7-8 to TRBJ2-7, with a possible D match to TRBD2 (5 bases). Germline V gene data show CDR1 as SGHVS and CDR2 as FQNEAQ. The CDR3 consists of 14 residues. Trimming stripped 1 base from V and 2 bases from J, with 9 bases between. CDR3 sequence (DNA): TGTGCCAGCAGCTTAGAGAGCGGAGCCTACGAGCAGTACTTC. Its protein product is CASSLESGAYEQYF.

The rearrangement links TRBV9 to TRBJ2-7, with 10 nucleotides matching TRBD1. V shed 4 bases and J 3 bases; nucleotides not matched to a gene: 7. Germline V gives CDR1 SGDLS, CDR2 YYNGEE. This CDR3 is built from 15 residues. CDR3 protein: CASSPDRGQFYEQYF. CDR3 coding DNA: TGTGCCAGCAGCCCCGACAGGGGGCAATTCTACGAGCAGTACTTC.

This chain links TRBV5-1 with TRBJ1-1, with D perhaps matching TRBD1 (6 bases). Trimming stripped 2 bases from V and 1 base from J, with 9 bases between. Germline CDR1 is SGHRS and CDR2 is YFSETQ. There are 14 residues in the CDR3. CDR3 DNA sequence: TGCGCCAGCAGCTTCGGGACAAAGAACACTGAAGCTTTCTTT. Translation gives CASSFGTKNTEAFF.

This rearrangement joins TRBV9 to TRBJ2-7, with a possible D match to TRBD1 (5 bases). Trimming took off 3 bases at V and 3 bases at J, with 13 bases between the two ends. This CDR3 comprises 14 residues. Germline assignment: CDR1 SGDLS and CDR2 YYNGEE. The CDR3 DNA sequence: TGTGCCAGCAGCGAAGGCAGGGATGACTACGAGCAGTACTTC. Translation: CASSEGRDDYEQYF.

DNA of the CDR3: TGTGCCAGCAGCTTAGTTGCGGGAGGGATTAGGCACAATGAGCAGTTCTTC. This gives the protein CASSLVAGGIRHNEQFF. The rearrangement links TRBV7-9 to TRBJ2-1; 9 nucleotides line up with TRBD2. Trimming removed 1 base from V and 5 bases from J; junction bases left unmatched: 9. Per germline, CDR1 SEHNR and CDR2 FQNEAQ (reference sequence). CDR3 size: 17 residues.

The chain links TRBV11-2 to TRBJ2-3; D possibly corresponds to TRBD2 (5 bases). Germline CDR1 SGHAT, CDR2 FQNNGV. Trimming removed 5 bases at V and 0 bases at J, with 15 bases between. The CDR3 length is 16 residues. CDR3 DNA sequence: TGTGCCAGCAGCCCCCGTAGCGTCCGAAGCACAGATACGCAGTATTTT. Translation gives CASSPRSVRSTDTQYF.

The J gene is TRBJ1-2, the V gene TRBV9, with D perhaps matching TRBD1 (6 bases). Germline CDR1 is SGDLS and CDR2 is YYNGEE. The CDR3 has 14 amino acids. The ends were cut back, 2 bases at V and 2 bases at J, with 10 bases in the middle. The CDR3 reads CASSVSTGNYGYTF. CDR3 nucleotides: TGTGCCAGCAGCGTGTCGACAGGAAACTATGGCTACACCTTC.

The chain recombines TRBV15 with TRBJ2-7; perhaps TRBD2 as D (5 bases). V was shortened by 3 bases and J by 2 bases, with 20 bases between the two germline ends. Germline CDR1 and CDR2: LNHNV and YYDKDF (reference sequence). CDR3 length: 17 residues. CDR3 amino acids: CATSSLFSAGFTYEQYF. For the CDR3, the DNA is TGTGCCACCAGCAGTCTTTTCAGCGCGGGTTTTACCTACGAGCAGTACTTC.

For the CDR3, the DNA is TGTGCCAGTAGTATAGATTCGGGAGGAGAGACCCAGTACTTC. It translates to CASSIDSGGETQYF. This sequence joins TRBV19 and TRBJ2-5, with 7 bases that match TRBD2. This CDR3 comprises 14 residues. CDR1 LNHDA and CDR2 SQIVND come from the germline V gene (reference sequence). Unmatched junction bases numbered 2, after V lost 0 bases and J lost 4 bases.

J is TRBJ1-2 and V is TRBV30, with TRBD1 identical over 9 bases. After removal of 4 bases from V and 2 bases from J, the junction contained 14 bases not matched to a gene. This CDR3 comprises 17 residues. Germline lookup yields CDR1 GTSNPN and CDR2 SVGIG (reference sequence). The CDR3 nucleotides read TGTGCCTGGAAGCCGTCCTTCGGGGACAGGGAAAACTATGGCTACACCTTC. This sequence encodes CAWKPSFGDRENYGYTF. The variable domain in full, completed from reference TRBV30 and TRBJ1-2, reads SQTIHQWPATLVQPVGSPLSLECTVEGTSNPNLYWYRQAAGRGLQLLFYSVGIGQISSEVPQNLSASRPQDRQFILSSKKLLLSDSGFYLCAWKPSFGDRENYGYTFGSGTRLTVV.

This clone has only one observation. V and J are TRBV7-2 and TRBJ2-1; possibly TRBD2 for D (6 bases). Germline V CDR1 and CDR2: SGHTA, FQGNSA. CDR3 length equals 15 residues. The germline V and J ends were trimmed by 3 bases and 2 bases, with 11 bases remaining between them. CDR3 nucleotide sequence: TGTGCCAGCAGCTTCAACGGGAGCCCCTACAATGAGCAGTTCTTC. Its translation is CASSFNGSPYNEQFF.